The next 6 T cell receptor beta chains were all read from a single sample in a study of blood T cell repertoires in COVID-19. Method: immunoSEQ multiplex PCR; TCRdb's copy keeps in-frame clones and lacks some. The sample has 410,000 or so clones, about 91% seen once; the top ten hold roughly 1.6%. The sample consisted of peripheral blood. The receptors come from a woman in her thirties or forties with COVID-19, enrolled during active disease.

This sequence joins TRBV5-1 and TRBJ1-2; possible D gene TRBD1, 5 bases. The germline CDR1 and CDR2 sequences are SGHRS and YFSETQ. The CDR3 length is 14 residues. Trimming removed 0 bases from V and 0 bases from J, with 6 bases in between. CDR3 in amino acids: CASSLGTTNYGYTF. CDR3 coding DNA: TGCGCCAGCAGCTTGGGGACAACTAACTATGGCTACACCTTC.

This clone was seen a handful of times. The V and J genes are TRBV2 and TRBJ1-3; D is undetermined. Trimming stripped 3 bases from V and 4 bases from J, with 7 bases between. Germline CDR1 and CDR2: SNHLY and FYNNEI. The CDR3 sequence is 13 residues long. CDR3 region: CASSDSNGNTIYF. The CDR3 DNA is TGTGCCAGCAGTGATAGTAACGGAAACACCATATATTTT.

The chain has TRBV9 and TRBJ1-1; tentative D call: TRBD1 (5 bases). Germline V gives CDR1 SGDLS, CDR2 YYNGEE. CDR3 length equals 16 residues. V was cut by 1 base and J by 4 bases, with 17 bases left in between. The CDR3 region has the DNA TGTGCCAGCAGCGTACTAAGCACGGGGAGGGGCACTGAAGCTTTCTTT. Translation: CASSVLSTGRGTEAFF.

This sequence joins TRBV3-1 (or the pseudogene TRBV3-2) and TRBJ2-7, with D tentatively TRBD1 (5 bases). Looked up from germline, CDR1 is LGHDT and CDR2 is YNNKEL (reference sequence). Trimming took off 7 bases at V and 2 bases at J, with 9 bases between the two ends. This CDR3 spans 12 amino acids. CDR3 coding DNA: TGTGCCAGCACAGGGTTGACCTACGAGCAGTACTTC. Amino acids: CASTGLTYEQYF.

The chain recombines TRBV11-2 with TRBJ2-3; D is perhaps TRBD2 (5 bases). The CDR3 covers 14 residues. V lost 4 bases, J lost 4 bases, and 12 bases lay in between. CDR1 and CDR2 (germline): SGHAT, FQNNGV. The CDR3 loop reads CASSSTRVADTQYF. CDR3 sequence (DNA): TGTGCCAGCAGCTCTACGAGGGTTGCAGATACGCAGTATTTT. Full variable domain (missing parts from reference TRBV11-2 and TRBJ2-3): EAGVAQSPRYKIIEKRQSVAFWCNPISGHATLYWYQQILGQGPKLLIQFQNNGVVDDSQLPKDRFSAERLKGVDSTLKIQPAKLEDSAVYLCASSSTRVADTQYFGPGTRLTVL.

J is TRBJ1-6 and V is TRBV5-5; D gene unclear. Deletions cut 0 bases from V and 0 bases from J, with 10 bases between. Germline assignment: CDR1 SGHKS and CDR2 YYEKEE (reference sequence). The CDR3 totals 17 residues. CDR3 in amino acids: CASSLVDSVSYNSPLHF. The CDR3 coding sequence is TGTGCCAGCAGCTTGGTTGATTCAGTCTCCTATAATTCACCCCTCCACTTT.